Described below is a single T cell receptor beta chain sequence and its context. TCRdb re-called the 5' RACE reads through MiXCR, storing one row per CDR3 protein. The data hold some 200,000 distinct CDR3 sequences, with approximately 24% observed a single time. This entry belongs to a study of CD8 T cells in ankylosing spondylitis. Trimming at V came to 0 bases and at J to 8 bases, leaving 14 bases not matched to a gene. The CDR3 is made up of 18 amino acids. CDR1 DFQATT and CDR2 SNEGSKA come from the germline V gene (reference sequence). The chain recombines TRBV20-1 with TRBJ2-1; 12 nucleotides line up with TRBD2. The clonotype was recovered from a male donor with ankylosing spondylitis or in good health (not recorded which). Sequencing was done on a sample of blood, either unsorted or a sorted T cell fraction (not recorded which). The CDR3 reads CSARDPRLAGVRWDEQFF. The DNA for the CDR3 is TGCAGTGCTAGAGACCCCCGACTAGCGGGAGTCAGATGGGATGAGCAGTTCTTC.